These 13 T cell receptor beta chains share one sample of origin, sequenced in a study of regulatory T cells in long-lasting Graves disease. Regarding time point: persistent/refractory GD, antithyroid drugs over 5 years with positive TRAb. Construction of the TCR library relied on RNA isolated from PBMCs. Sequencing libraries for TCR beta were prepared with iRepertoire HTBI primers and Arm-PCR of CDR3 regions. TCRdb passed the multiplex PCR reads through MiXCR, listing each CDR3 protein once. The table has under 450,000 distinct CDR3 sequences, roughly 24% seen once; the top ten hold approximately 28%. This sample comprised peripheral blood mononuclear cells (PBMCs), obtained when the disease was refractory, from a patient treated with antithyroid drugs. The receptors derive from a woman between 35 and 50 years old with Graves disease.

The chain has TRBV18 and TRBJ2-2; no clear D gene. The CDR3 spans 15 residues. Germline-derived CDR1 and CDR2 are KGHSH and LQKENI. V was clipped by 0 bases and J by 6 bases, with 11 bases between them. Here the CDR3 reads CASSPPSGWSGELFF. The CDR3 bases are TGTGCCAGCTCACCACCGTCCGGGTGGTCCGGGGAGCTGTTTTTT.

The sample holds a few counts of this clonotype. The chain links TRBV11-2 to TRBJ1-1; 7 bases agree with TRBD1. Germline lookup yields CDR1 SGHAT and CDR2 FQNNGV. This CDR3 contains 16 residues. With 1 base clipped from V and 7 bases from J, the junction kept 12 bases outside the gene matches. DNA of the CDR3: TGTGCCAGCAGCTTAGTCCACAGGGGCCGAACTCATGAAGCTTTCTTT. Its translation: CASSLVHRGRTHEAFF.

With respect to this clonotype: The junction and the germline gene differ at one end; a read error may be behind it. The CDR3 nucleotides read TGTGCCGGCAGCTTATCCCCGAACACTGAAGCTTTCTTT. Translation gives CAGSLSPNTEAFF. This chain uses TRBV7-2 with TRBJ1-1; unclear D gene. Per germline, CDR1 SGHTA and CDR2 FQGNSA. The CDR3 loop spans 13 amino acids. Variable domain in full (rest from reference TRBV7-2 and TRBJ1-1): GAGVSQSPSNKVTEKGKDVELRCDPISGHTALYWYRQSLGQGLEFLIYFQGNSAPDKSGLPSDRFSAERTGGSVSTLTIQRTQQEDSAVYLCAGSLSPNTEAFFGQGTRLTVV.

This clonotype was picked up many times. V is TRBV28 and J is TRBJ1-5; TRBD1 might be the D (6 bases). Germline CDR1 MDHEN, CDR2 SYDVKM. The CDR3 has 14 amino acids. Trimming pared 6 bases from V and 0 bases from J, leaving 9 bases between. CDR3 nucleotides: TGTGCCAGCAGCGACAGGCTTAGCAATCAGCCCCAGCATTTT. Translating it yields CASSDRLSNQPQHF.

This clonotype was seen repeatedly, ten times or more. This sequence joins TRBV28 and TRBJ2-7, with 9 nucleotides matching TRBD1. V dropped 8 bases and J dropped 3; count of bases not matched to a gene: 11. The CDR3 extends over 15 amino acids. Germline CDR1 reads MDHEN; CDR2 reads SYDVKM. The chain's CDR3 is CASQNGGTGNYEQYF. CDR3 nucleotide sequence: TGTGCCAGCCAGAACGGAGGGACAGGGAACTACGAGCAGTACTTC.

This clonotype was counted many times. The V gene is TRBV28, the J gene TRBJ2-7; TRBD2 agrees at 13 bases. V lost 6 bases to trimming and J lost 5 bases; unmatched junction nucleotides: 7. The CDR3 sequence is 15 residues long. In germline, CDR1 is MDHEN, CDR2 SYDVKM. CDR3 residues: CASSRGLAGVHEQYF. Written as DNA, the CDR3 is TGTGCCAGCAGCCGTGGACTAGCGGGAGTTCACGAGCAGTACTTC.

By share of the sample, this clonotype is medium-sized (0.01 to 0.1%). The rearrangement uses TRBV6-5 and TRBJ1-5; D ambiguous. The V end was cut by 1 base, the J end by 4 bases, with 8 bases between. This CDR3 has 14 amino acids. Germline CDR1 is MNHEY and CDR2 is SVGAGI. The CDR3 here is CASSYFGINQPQHF. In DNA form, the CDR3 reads TGTGCCAGCAGTTACTTTGGGATAAATCAGCCCCAGCATTTT.

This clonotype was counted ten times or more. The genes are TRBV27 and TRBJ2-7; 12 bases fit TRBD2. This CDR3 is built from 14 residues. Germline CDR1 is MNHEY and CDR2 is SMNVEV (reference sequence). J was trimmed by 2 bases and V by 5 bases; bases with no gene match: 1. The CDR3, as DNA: TGTGCCAGCAGTCGGACTAGCGGGGCCTACGAGCAGTACTTC. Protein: CASSRTSGAYEQYF.

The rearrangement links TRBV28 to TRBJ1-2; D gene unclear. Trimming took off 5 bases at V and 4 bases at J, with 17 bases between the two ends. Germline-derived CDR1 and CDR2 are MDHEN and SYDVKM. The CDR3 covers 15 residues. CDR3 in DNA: TGTGCCAGCAGTGCCGACAAGAGCCTTCCCTATGGCTACACCTTC. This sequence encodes CASSADKSLPYGYTF.

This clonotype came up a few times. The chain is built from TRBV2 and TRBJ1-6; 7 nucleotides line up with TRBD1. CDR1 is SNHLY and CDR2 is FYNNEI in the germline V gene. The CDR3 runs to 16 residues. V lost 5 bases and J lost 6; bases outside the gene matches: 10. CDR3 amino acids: CASSWIMNRGNSPLHF. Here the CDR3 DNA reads TGTGCCAGCAGTTGGATTATGAACAGGGGTAATTCACCCCTCCACTTT.

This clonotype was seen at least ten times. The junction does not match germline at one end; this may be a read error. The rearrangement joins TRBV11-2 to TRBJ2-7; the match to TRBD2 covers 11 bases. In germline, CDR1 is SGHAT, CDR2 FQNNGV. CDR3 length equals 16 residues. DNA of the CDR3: TGTGCCAGCAGCTCACTTAGCGGGAGGGCCTCCTTCGAGCAGTACTTC. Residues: CASSSLSGRASFEQYF.

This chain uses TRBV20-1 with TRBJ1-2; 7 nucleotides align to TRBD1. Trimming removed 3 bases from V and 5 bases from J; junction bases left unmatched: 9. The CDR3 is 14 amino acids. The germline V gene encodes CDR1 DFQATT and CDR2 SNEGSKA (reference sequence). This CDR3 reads CSASTSGTDYGYTF. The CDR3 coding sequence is TGCAGTGCTAGTACCTCCGGGACAGATTATGGCTACACCTTC.

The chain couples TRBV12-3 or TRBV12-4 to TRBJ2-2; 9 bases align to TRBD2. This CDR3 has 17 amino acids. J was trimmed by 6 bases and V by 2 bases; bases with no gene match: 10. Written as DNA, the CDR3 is TGTGCCAGCAGTTTACGGGGCGGGAGGGATATTGCCGGGGAGCTGTTTTTT. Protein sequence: CASSLRGGRDIAGELFF.